The rows below give T cell receptor beta chains drawn from one sample of a study of lymphopenia after photon versus proton radiotherapy. Sequencing used immunoSEQ multiplex PCR; TCRdb keeps in-frame clones, though not all of them. The profile shows thousands of clones, about nine tenths of them singletons. Sequences were derived from peripheral blood, sampled from a patient treated with photon-based radiotherapy. These TCRs come from an elderly man with cholangiocarcinoma. The conserved cysteine and the conserved F or W are not part of the CDR3 here. A D gene is named only where the DNA matches it firmly.

CDR3aa	v_gene	j_gene	d_gene
ASSELGGGRGDTQY	TRBV25-1	TRBJ2-3	.
ASSLDPSGANVLT	TRBV5-1	TRBJ2-6	.
ASSQEQFLNTEAF	TRBV4-1	TRBJ1-1	.
ASSSRDVPGKLF	TRBV7-9	TRBJ1-4	.
AWREGRSPLH	TRBV30	TRBJ1-6	.
ASSGSPVMEQY	TRBV28	TRBJ2-7	.
ASSVGAGGPQETQY	TRBV6-4	TRBJ2-5	TRBD2
ASKRRKTYGYT	TRBV5-2	TRBJ1-2	.
ASSLQGSGSPLH	TRBV11-3	TRBJ1-6	TRBD1
ASNVDGYNSPLH	TRBV5-1	TRBJ1-6	.
ASSPPGTGIAGANVLT	TRBV18	TRBJ2-6	TRBD1
ASSAGAENSPLH	TRBV6-1	TRBJ1-6	.
ASSSGLAGAVNTGELF	TRBV5-1	TRBJ2-2	TRBD2
ASARGWGKHTGELF	TRBV11-2	TRBJ2-2	.
ASSLGIGGGPYEQY	TRBV5-4	TRBJ2-7	TRBD1
SARSLNIQY	TRBV20-1	TRBJ2-4	.
ASSQTSGLNTGELF	TRBV5-1	TRBJ2-2	TRBD2
ASSARTDNSPLH	TRBV9	TRBJ1-6	.
ASSLLQGSYEQY	TRBV5-5	TRBJ2-7	.
ASSVGQGTGELF	TRBV5-1	TRBJ2-2	TRBD1
ASSLDRATNEKLF	TRBV5-4	TRBJ1-4	.
ASSTGGGAWNEQF	TRBV9	TRBJ2-1	.
ASSEGNGGNTIY	TRBV6-1	TRBJ1-3	.
ASSWDRNTEAF	TRBV7-2	TRBJ1-1	TRBD1
ASTQEAPQETQY	TRBV2	TRBJ2-5	.
ASSLWGDTQY	TRBV7-2	TRBJ2-3	.
ASGRRAQETQY	TRBV27	TRBJ2-5	.
ASRPGQKRQTAF	TRBV6-5	TRBJ1-1	.
ASSQGSALNTEAF	TRBV4-2	TRBJ1-1	.
ARFGQKNTEAF	TRBV9	TRBJ1-1	.
ASSAVPYNNEKLF	TRBV5-1	TRBJ1-4	.
ASSLEDSGRVDGYT	TRBV13	TRBJ1-2	.
ASSLQRGTGATNYGYT	TRBV27	TRBJ1-2	TRBD1
ASSARGESSYEQY	TRBV9	TRBJ2-7	.
ASSLNRGSNQPQH	TRBV27	TRBJ1-5	TRBD1
ASSYRGGVQY	TRBV6-5	TRBJ2-7	.
ASSVTGGGELF	TRBV6-1	TRBJ2-2	.
ASSPSRGPYGYT	TRBV4-1	TRBJ1-2	.
ASSLLVLAETDTQY	TRBV7-9	TRBJ2-3	TRBD2
ASSLSQRQSSYNEQF	TRBV19	TRBJ2-1	.
ASRSTGGSTEAF	TRBV5-1	TRBJ1-1	TRBD1
ASRGDRDGYT	TRBV19	TRBJ1-2	TRBD1
ASSPPFTRKAF	TRBV5-1	TRBJ1-1	.
ASSQDYSPQASLLRDTQY	TRBV4-1	TRBJ2-3	.